Following are 2 T cell receptor beta chains from one sample sequenced in a study of T-cell memory formation after mild COVID-19. Each CDR3 protein is one row after TCRdb ran MiXCR on the 5' RACE reads. The repertoire consists of 500,000 to 600,000 distinct CDR3 sequences, with roughly 18% occurring once and the leading ten covering about 12%. Sequences were obtained from PBMCs or a T cell subset sorted from them (not recorded which). The receptors originated from an adult woman who had mild COVID-19 (a few samples of this study predate the infection). Cell type and time point are not known.

The chain employs TRBV15 and TRBJ2-3; the D gene could be TRBD1 or TRBD2 (5 bases each). Germline CDR1 LNHNV, CDR2 YYDKDF (reference sequence). V lost 3 bases to trimming and J lost 0 bases, with 16 bases between them. The CDR3 covers 17 residues. This CDR3 is CATSRGPGPTSTDTQYF. CDR3 nucleotides: TGTGCCACCAGCAGGGGACCGGGACCAACTAGCACAGATACGCAGTATTTT. The full variable domain, its missing parts supplied by reference TRBV15 and TRBJ2-3, is DAMVIQNPRYQVTQFGKPVTLSCSQTLNHNVMYWYQQKSSQAPKLLFHYYDKDFNNEADTPDNFQSRRPNTSFCFLDIRSPGLGDTAMYLCATSRGPGPTSTDTQYFGPGTRLTVL.

The CDR3 sequence: CASSRTDNYEQYF. In DNA, the CDR3 is TGTGCCAGCAGCCGGACAGATAACTACGAGCAGTACTTC. The chain is built from TRBV3-1 and TRBJ2-7, with TRBD1 as a possible D gene (6 bases). The V gene's germline CDR1 is LGHDT and CDR2 YNNKEL (reference sequence). Trimming removed 4 bases at V and 3 bases at J, with 10 bases between. This CDR3 has 13 residues.